Listed below are T cell receptor beta chains from one sample, sequenced in a study of cytomegalovirus exposure and HLA in healthy donors. Data came from immunoSEQ multiplex PCR; TCRdb stores just in-frame clones and leaves some out. The profile shows around 170,000 clones, about 85% of them singletons. Sequencing used PBMCs. Receptors originate from a man aged 50 or older in good health and CMV-seronegative. The CDR3 runs from the conserved cysteine through the conserved F or W. A D gene is named only where the DNA matches it firmly. Clone size appears in some rows only: once, few, many, or a class for an expanded clone.

>TRBV7-3|TRBJ2-5|TRBD2|-
TGTGCCAGCAGTTACTCAGCGGGGCCACAAGAGACCCAGTACTTC
CASSYSAGPQETQYF
>TRBV2|TRBJ2-3|TRBD2|-
TGTGCCAGCAGTGTCCTAGCGGGGGGGCTAAGCACAGATACGCAGTATTTT
CASSVLAGGLSTDTQYF
>TRBV7-8|TRBJ1-2|TRBD1|-
TGTGCCAGCAGATCGGGACAGGGCGGTAAATATGGCTACACCTTC
CASRSGQGGKYGYTF
>TRBV15|TRBJ1-2|TRBD1|-
TGTGCCACCAGCAGAGGGGGGACAGGTCCTAACTATGGCTACACCTTC
CATSRGGTGPNYGYTF
>TRBV2|TRBJ2-6|-|-
TGTGCCAGTTGGGGGTTGGGGGCACTCTCTGGGGCCAACGTCCTGACTTTC
CASWGLGALSGANVLTF
>TRBV18|TRBJ2-1|TRBD2|few
TGTGCCAGCTCACCAATAGCGGGGGGGCCTAATGAGCAGTTCTTC
CASSPIAGGPNEQFF
>TRBV5-5|TRBJ2-2|TRBD1|-
TGTGCCAGCACCTTGGACAGGGTGAACACCGGGGAGCTGTTTTTT
CASTLDRVNTGELFF
>TRBV29-1|TRBJ2-1|-|once
TGCAGCTACCATCGGTACAATGAGCAGTTCTTC
CSYHRYNEQFF
>TRBV6-1|TRBJ1-2|-|-
TGTGCCAGCAGGAGGAGTGGTGGCTACACCTTC
CASRRSGGYTF
>TRBV14|TRBJ2-7|TRBD1|once
TGTGCCAGCAGCCAAGAAGCCAGGGGGAGCTCCTACGAGCAGTACTTC
CASSQEARGSSYEQYF
>TRBV18|TRBJ1-1|-|-
TGTGCCAGCTCACCGGGCTACCCTTTATTCACACCACAATTT
CASSPGYPLFTPQF
>TRBV7-3|TRBJ1-2|TRBD1|few
TGTGCCAGCAGCTACCGAGGGACAGACGGCTACACCTTC
CASSYRGTDGYTF
>TRBV7-2|TRBJ2-7|-|-
TGTGCCAGCAGCTTCCCCAACGGGGTCGAGCAGTACTTC
CASSFPNGVEQYF
>TRBV13|TRBJ2-3|-|-
TGTGCCAGCAGCTTATACTCGCGGAGCACAGATACGCAGTATTTT
CASSLYSRSTDTQYF
>TRBV7-6|TRBJ1-3|-|-
TGTGCCAGCAGCCAGGAGGGATGGTCTGGAAACACCATATATTTT
CASSQEGWSGNTIYF
>TRBV9|TRBJ2-2|-|-
TGTGCCAGCAGCGTAGGATTAGCGAGAGTCGGGGAGCTGTTTTTT
CASSVGLARVGELFF
>TRBV9|TRBJ2-3|-|-
TGTGCCAGCAGCGTCCCATCAGGGATAGCCACAGATACGCAGTATTTT
CASSVPSGIATDTQYF
>TRBV11-2|TRBJ1-1|-|-
TGTGCCAGCAGCTCCCCCAGGGGTGACACTGAAGCTTTCTTT
CASSSPRGDTEAFF
>TRBV18|TRBJ2-1|TRBD2|-
TGTGCCAGCTCACCGGGACTAGCGCCCAATGAGCAGTTCTTC
CASSPGLAPNEQFF
>TRBV4-1|TRBJ2-5|-|few
TGCGCCAGCAGCCAAGTCGGGGCGCTAGCGCAGGAGACCCAGTACTTC
CASSQVGALAQETQYF
>TRBV15|TRBJ2-5|-|-
TGTGCCACCAGCAGAGATAGGGGGGGGTACGAGACCCAGTACTTC
CATSRDRGGYETQYF
>TRBV5-1|TRBJ2-7|-|-
TGCGCCAGCGCCGTCAGCCTAGCTGGCGAGCAGTACTTC
CASAVSLAGEQYF
>TRBV7-2|TRBJ2-7|TRBD1|-
TGTGCCAGCAGCCTCGAGGGGACAGCCTCCTACGAGCAGTACTTC
CASSLEGTASYEQYF
>TRBV11-2|TRBJ1-1|-|-
TGTGCCAGCAGCCTCGGGTCGGGTGATTATGAAGCTTTCTTT
CASSLGSGDYEAFF
>TRBV6-6|TRBJ1-1|-|-
TGTGCCAGCATTGACAGCCAGAACACTGAAGCTTTCTTT
CASIDSQNTEAFF
>TRBV7-2|TRBJ2-7|TRBD2|few
TGTGCCAGCAGCCTAGGCGCTAGCGGGGGATACGAGCAGTACTTC
CASSLGASGGYEQYF
>TRBV18|TRBJ2-6|-|once
TGTGCCAGCTCACCACGCGTTTCTGGGGCCAACGTCCTGACTTTC
CASSPRVSGANVLTF
>TRBV18|TRBJ2-7|TRBD1|few
TGTGCCAGCTCACCACCCGGGACAGGGGGCAACGAGCAGTACTTC
CASSPPGTGGNEQYF
>TRBV19|TRBJ1-2|-|-
TGTGCCAGTAGTATAGGTCAGAATGGCTACACCTTC
CASSIGQNGYTF
>TRBV10-2|TRBJ2-7|-|-
TGCGCCAGCAGTGACCAGGGGAGCTCCTACGAGCAGTACTTC
CASSDQGSSYEQYF
>TRBV5-6|TRBJ1-2|-|-
TGTGCCAGCAACTTGGGAGGACAGTACTATGGCTACACCTTC
CASNLGGQYYGYTF
>TRBV5-6|TRBJ1-2|-|-
TGTGCCAGCAGCTTGAGGGGTTTGGGCTACACCTTC
CASSLRGLGYTF